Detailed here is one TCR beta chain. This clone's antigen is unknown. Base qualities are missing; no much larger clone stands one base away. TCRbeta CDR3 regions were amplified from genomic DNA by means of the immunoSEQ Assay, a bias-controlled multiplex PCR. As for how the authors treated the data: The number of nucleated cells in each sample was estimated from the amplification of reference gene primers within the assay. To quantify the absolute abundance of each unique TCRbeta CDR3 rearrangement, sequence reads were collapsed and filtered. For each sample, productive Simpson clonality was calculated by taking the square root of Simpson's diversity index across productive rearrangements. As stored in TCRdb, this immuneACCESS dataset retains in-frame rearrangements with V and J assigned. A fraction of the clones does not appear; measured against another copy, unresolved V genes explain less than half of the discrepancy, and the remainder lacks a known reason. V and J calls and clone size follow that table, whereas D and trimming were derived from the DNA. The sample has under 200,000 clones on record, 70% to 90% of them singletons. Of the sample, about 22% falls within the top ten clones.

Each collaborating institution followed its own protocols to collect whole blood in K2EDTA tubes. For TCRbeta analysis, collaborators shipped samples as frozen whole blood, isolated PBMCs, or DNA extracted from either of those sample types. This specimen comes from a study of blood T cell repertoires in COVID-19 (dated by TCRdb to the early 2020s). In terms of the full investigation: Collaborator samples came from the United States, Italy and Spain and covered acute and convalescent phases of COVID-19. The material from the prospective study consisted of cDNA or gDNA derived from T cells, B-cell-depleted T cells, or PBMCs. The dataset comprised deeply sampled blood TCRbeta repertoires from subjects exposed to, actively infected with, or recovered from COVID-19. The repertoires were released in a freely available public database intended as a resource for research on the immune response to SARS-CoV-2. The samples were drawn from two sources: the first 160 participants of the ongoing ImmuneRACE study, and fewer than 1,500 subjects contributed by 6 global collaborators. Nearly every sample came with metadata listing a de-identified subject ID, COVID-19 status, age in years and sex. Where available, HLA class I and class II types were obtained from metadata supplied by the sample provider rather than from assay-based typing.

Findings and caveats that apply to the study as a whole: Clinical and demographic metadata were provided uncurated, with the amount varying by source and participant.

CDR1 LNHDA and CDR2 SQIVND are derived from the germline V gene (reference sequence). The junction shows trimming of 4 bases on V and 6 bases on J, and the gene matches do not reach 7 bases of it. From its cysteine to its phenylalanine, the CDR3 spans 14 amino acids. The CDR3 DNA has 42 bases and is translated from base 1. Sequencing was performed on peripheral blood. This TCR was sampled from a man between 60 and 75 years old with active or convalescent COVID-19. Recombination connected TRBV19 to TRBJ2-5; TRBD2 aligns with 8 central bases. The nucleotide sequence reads TGTGCCAGTAGTACGCCGGGAGGGGAAAAGACCCAGTACTTC. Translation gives CASSTPGGEKTQYF.